This T cell receptor (beta chain) is drawn from a study of T cells after yellow fever vaccination. Study background: SMART-Seq v4 Ultra Low Input served to prepare low-cell-number fractions. General study findings and limits: Most primary-vaccination clones recurred post-booster (just under 98% CD4, around 86% CD8). Although the secondary response was weaker, it peaked faster, at day 5 versus 15.

About this clonotype: The antigen is unknown.

5'RACE template switching produced TCR cDNA carrying a universal primer site and UMIs. MiXCR, applied by TCRdb to the 5' RACE reads, yields one record per CDR3 protein. The profile shows roughly 160,000 distinct CDR3 sequences, approximately 9.7% of them singletons. The CDR3 consists of 14 residues. Germline CDR1 SGHRS, CDR2 YFSETQ. Trimming left V 3 bases short and J 6 bases short, with 15 bases between. Here the sequenced sample was CD8+ T cells sorted from PBMCs, taken 45 days after the yellow fever booster vaccination. The chain uses TRBV5-1 and TRBJ1-1; TRBD1 is a possible D gene (5 bases). The receptor was derived from a man aged 18 to 29 who received the YFV17D yellow fever vaccine. CDR3 loop: CASSSSQGRAEAFF. For the CDR3, the DNA is TGCGCCAGCAGCTCTAGCCAGGGACGGGCTGAAGCTTTCTTT.